This TCR beta chain was sequenced during a study of control samples from healthy donors and cancer patients. Using immunoSEQ multiplex PCR, the repertoire was profiled, and TCRdb retains in-frame clones only, with some absent. The sample lists some 120,000 clones; roughly nine tenths were seen once. The TCR originated in a man aged 50 or older in good health. The sample comprised blood.

The CDR3 spells CASSGTRAGIHGYTF. The CDR3 DNA reads TGTGCCAGCAGCGGTACCCGAGCGGGGATCCATGGCTACACCTTC. This rearrangement joins TRBV6-4 to TRBJ1-2, with D unresolved. The CDR3 length is 15 residues. The V end was cut by 6 bases, the J end by 6 bases, with 20 bases between. Germline-derived CDR1 and CDR2 are MRHNA and SNTAGT.